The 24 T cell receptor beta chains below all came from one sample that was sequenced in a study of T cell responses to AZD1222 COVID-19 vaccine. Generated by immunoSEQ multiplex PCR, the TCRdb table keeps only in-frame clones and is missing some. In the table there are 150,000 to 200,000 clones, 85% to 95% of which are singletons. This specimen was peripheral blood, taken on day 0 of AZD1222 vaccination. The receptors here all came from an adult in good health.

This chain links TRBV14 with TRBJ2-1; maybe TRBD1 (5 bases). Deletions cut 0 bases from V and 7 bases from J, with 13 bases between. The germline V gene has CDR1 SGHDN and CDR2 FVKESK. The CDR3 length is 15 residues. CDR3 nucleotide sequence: TGTGCCAGCAGCCAAGATTTCCTTGGGGCGAATGAGCAGTTCTTC. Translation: CASSQDFLGANEQFF.

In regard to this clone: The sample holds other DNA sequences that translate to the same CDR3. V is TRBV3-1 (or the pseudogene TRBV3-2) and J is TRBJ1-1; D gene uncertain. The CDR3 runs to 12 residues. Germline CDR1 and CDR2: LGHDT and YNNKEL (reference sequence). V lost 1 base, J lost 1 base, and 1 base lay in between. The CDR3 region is CASSQANTEAFF. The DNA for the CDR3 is TGTGCCAGCAGCCAAGCGAACACTGAAGCTTTCTTT.

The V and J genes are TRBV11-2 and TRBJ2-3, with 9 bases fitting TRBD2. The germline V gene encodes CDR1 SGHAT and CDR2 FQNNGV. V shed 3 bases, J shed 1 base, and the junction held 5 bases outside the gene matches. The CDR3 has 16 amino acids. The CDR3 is CASSLPSGEGTDTQYF. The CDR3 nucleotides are TGTGCCAGCAGCTTGCCTAGCGGGGAGGGCACAGATACGCAGTATTTT. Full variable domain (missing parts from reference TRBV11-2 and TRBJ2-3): EAGVAQSPRYKIIEKRQSVAFWCNPISGHATLYWYQQILGQGPKLLIQFQNNGVVDDSQLPKDRFSAERLKGVDSTLKIQPAKLEDSAVYLCASSLPSGEGTDTQYFGPGTRLTVL.

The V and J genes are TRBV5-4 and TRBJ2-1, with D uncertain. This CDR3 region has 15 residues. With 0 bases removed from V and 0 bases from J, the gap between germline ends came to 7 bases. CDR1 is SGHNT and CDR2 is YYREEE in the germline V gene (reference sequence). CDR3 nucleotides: TGTGCCAGCAGCTTGGACGGCAGCTCCTACAATGAGCAGTTCTTC. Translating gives CASSLDGSSYNEQFF.

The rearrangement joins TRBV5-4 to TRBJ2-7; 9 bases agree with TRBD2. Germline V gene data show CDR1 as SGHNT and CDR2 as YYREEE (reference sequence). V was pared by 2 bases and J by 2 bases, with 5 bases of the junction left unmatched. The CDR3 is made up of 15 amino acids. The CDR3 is CASSLLERGAYEQYF. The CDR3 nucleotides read TGTGCCAGCAGCTTACTAGAGCGGGGGGCCTACGAGCAGTACTTC.

The CDR3 region is CSVKPGDVPEAFF. The CDR3 DNA is TGCAGCGTCAAACCAGGGGATGTGCCCGAAGCTTTCTTT. The chain is built from TRBV29-1 and TRBJ1-1; D is possibly TRBD1 (6 bases). Per germline, CDR1 SQVTM and CDR2 ANQGSEA. The CDR3 covers 13 residues. V was shortened by 6 bases and J by 8 bases, with 19 bases between the two germline ends. The full variable domain, completed using reference TRBV29-1 and TRBJ1-1, is SAVISQKPSRDICQRGTSLTIQCQVDSQVTMMFWYRQQPGQSLTLIATANQGSEATYESGFVIDKFPISRPNLTFSTLTVSNMSPEDSSIYLCSVKPGDVPEAFFGQGTRLTVV.

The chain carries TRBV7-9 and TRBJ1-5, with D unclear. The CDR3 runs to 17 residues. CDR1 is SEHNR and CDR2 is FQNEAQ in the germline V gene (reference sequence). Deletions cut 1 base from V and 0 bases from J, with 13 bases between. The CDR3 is CASSLVLESYSNQPQHF. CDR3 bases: TGTGCCAGCAGCTTAGTGCTCGAGAGTTATAGCAATCAGCCCCAGCATTTT.

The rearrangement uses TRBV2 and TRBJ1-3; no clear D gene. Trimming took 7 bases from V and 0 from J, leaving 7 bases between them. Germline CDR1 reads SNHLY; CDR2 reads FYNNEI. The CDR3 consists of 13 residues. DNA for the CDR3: TGTGCCAGCATTCAGGACTCTGGAAACACCATATATTTT. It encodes CASIQDSGNTIYF.

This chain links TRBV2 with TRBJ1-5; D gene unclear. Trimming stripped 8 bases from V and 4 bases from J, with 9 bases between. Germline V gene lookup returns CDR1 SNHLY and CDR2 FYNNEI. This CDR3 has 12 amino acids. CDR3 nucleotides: TGTGCCAGCTCCCGGGAGAATCAGCCCCAGCATTTT. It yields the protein CASSRENQPQHF.

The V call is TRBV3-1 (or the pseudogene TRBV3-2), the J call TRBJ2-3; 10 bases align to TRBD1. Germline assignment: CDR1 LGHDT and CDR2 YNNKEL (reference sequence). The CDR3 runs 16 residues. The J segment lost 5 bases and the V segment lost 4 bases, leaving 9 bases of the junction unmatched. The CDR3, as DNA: TGTGCCAGCAGCCTGTTCGGGACAGGGGTTGAAGATACGCAGTATTTT. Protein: CASSLFGTGVEDTQYF.

In DNA form, the CDR3 reads TGCGCCAGCAGCTTTGTTGGACAGGGAGACTACACCTTC. This codes for CASSFVGQGDYTF. This chain links TRBV5-1 with TRBJ1-2; 8 nucleotides align to TRBD1. J lost 10 bases, V lost 2 bases, and 7 bases had no gene match. Germline V lookup: CDR1 SGHRS, CDR2 YFSETQ. The CDR3 runs to 13 residues.

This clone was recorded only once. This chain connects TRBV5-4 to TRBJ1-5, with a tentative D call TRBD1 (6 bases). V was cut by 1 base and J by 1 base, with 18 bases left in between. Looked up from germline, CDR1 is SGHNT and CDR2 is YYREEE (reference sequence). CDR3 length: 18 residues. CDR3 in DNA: TGTGCCAGCAGCTTGCCCCGAACAGGGAAGAAGAGCAATCAGCCCCAGCATTTT. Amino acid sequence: CASSLPRTGKKSNQPQHF.

CDR3 residues: CASSLAGGGYYYNEQFF. CDR3 DNA: TGTGCCAGCAGCTTAGCGGGTGGAGGCTACTATTACAATGAGCAGTTCTTC. The chain recombines TRBV5-4 with TRBJ2-1; a weak D match, TRBD2 (6 bases). Trimming left V 2 bases short and J 4 bases short, with 19 bases between. Germline CDR1 SGHNT, CDR2 YYREEE (reference sequence). The CDR3 spans 17 residues.

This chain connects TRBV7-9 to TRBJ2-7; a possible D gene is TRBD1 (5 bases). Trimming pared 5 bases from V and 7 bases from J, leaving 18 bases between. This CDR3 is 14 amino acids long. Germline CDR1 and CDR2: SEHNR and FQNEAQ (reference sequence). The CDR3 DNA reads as TGTGCCAGCAGCCCCCAAGGGGAAACGTCAGAGCAGTACTTC. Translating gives CASSPQGETSEQYF.

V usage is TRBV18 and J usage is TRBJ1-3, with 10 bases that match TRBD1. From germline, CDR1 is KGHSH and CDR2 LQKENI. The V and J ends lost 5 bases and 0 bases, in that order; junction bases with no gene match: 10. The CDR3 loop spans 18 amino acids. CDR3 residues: CASSALGTGALSGNTIYF. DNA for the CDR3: TGTGCCAGCTCAGCCTTGGGGACAGGGGCCCTCTCTGGAAACACCATATATTTT.

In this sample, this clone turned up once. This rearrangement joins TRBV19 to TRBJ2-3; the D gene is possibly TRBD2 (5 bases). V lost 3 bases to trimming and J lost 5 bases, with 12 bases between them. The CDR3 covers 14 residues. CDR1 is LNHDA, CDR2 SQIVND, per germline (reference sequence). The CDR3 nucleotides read TGTGCCAGTAGTATCCTGGTTAGCGAAGATACGCAGTATTTT. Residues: CASSILVSEDTQYF. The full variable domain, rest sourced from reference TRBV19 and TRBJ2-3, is DGGITQSPKYLFRKEGQNVTLSCEQNLNHDAMYWYRQDPGQGLRLIYYSQIVNDFQKGDIAEGYSVSREKKESFPLTVTSAQKNPTAFYLCASSILVSEDTQYFGPGTRLTVL.

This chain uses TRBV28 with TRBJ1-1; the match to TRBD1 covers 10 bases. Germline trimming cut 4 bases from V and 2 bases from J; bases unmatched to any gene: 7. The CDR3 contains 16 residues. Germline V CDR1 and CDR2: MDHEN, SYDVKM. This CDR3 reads CASSYGTGEPNTEAFF. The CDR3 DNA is TGTGCCAGCAGTTACGGGACAGGGGAACCAAACACTGAAGCTTTCTTT. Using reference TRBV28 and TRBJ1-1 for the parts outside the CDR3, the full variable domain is DVKVTQSSRYLVKRTGEKVFLECVQDMDHENMFWYRQDPGLGLRLIYFSYDVKMKEKGDIPEGYSVSREKKERFSLILESASTNQTSMYLCASSYGTGEPNTEAFFGQGTRLTVV.

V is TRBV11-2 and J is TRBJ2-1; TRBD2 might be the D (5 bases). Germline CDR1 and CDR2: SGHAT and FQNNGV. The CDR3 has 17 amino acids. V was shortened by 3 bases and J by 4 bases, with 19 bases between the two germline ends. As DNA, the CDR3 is TGTGCCAGCAGCTTTTTGGGAGTCGTGAGTCGGTACAATGAGCAGTTCTTC. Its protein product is CASSFLGVVSRYNEQFF.

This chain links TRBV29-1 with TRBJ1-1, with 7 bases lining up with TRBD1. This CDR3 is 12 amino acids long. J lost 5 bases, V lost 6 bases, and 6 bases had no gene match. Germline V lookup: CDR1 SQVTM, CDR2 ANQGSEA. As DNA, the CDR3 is TGCAGCGTAGACAGGGCCTTGACTGAAGCTTTCTTT. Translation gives CSVDRALTEAFF.

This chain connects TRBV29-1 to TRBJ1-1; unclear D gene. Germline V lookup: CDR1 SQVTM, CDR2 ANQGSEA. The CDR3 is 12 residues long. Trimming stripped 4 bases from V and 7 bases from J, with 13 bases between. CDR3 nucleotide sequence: TGCAGCGTTGCTCTTATGGGAATTGAAGCTTTCTTT. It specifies CSVALMGIEAFF.

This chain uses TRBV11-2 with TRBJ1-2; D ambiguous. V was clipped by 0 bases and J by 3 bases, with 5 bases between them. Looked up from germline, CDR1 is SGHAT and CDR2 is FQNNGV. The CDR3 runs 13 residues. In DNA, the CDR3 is TGTGCCAGCAGCTTAGACAGGCACTATGGCTACACCTTC. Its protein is CASSLDRHYGYTF.

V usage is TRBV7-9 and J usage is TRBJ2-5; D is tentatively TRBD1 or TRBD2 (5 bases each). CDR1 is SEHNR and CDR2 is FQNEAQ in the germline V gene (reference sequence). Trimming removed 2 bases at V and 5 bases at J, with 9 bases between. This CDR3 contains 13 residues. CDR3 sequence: CASSLLGTETQYF. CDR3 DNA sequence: TGTGCCAGCAGCTTATTAGGGACGGAGACCCAGTACTTC.

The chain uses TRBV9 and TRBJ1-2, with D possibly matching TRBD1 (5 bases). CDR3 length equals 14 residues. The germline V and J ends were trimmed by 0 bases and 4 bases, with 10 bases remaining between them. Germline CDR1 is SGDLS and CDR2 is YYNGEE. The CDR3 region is CASSVGGAGYGYTF. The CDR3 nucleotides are TGTGCCAGCAGCGTAGGAGGGGCGGGCTATGGCTACACCTTC.

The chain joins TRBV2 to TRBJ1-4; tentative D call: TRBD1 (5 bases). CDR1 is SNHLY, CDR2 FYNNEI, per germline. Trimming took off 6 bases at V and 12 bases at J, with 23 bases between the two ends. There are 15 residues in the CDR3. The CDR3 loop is CASSGVLGTVGELFF. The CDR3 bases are TGTGCCAGCAGCGGTGTGTTGGGGACGGTTGGGGAACTGTTTTTT.